This is a list of T cell receptor beta chains from one sample in a study of control samples from healthy donors and cancer patients. Repertoires were generated with immunoSEQ multiplex PCR, while TCRdb's copy carries only in-frame clones and drops some. The sample has 260,000 or so clones, more than 65% seen once. The specimen was PBMCs. These receptors all stem from a woman in her sixties with lung cancer. CDR3s include the opening cysteine and the closing phenylalanine or tryptophan.

J | V | CDR3
TRBJ2-7 | TRBV19 | CASSIAGTYEQYF
TRBJ1-2 | TRBV5-8 | CASGTQLFGGNYGYTF
TRBJ2-7 | TRBV28 | CASTAPGTSGSEQYF
TRBJ1-3 | TRBV21-1 | CASSKAHFSGNTIYF
TRBJ2-7 | TRBV7-8 | CASSLEGRDYEQYF
TRBJ2-7 | TRBV25-1 | CASSEFRGQPYEQYF
TRBJ2-5 | TRBV6-6 | CASSSTTGLAGETQYF
TRBJ2-7 | TRBV7-9 | CASSLVRGEQYF
TRBJ1-2 | TRBV18 | CASSPPAGHYGYTF
TRBJ1-4 | TRBV9 | CASSVRDGPNEKLFF
TRBJ1-2 | TRBV28 | CASSFSGANYGYTF
TRBJ2-6 | TRBV19 | CASSITGAGANVLTF
TRBJ2-1 | TRBV5-4 | CASSLAGGNEQFF
TRBJ1-1 | TRBV3-1/TRBV3-2 | CASSQQGSGVEAFF
TRBJ2-1 | TRBV7-9 | CASSFVHGGEQFF
TRBJ1-2 | TRBV3-1/TRBV3-2 | CASSATGGAPPDGYTF
TRBJ2-6 | TRBV18 | CASSPDSPTGSGANVLTF
TRBJ2-7 | TRBV5-5 | CASSRTGLSSYEQYF
TRBJ2-5 | TRBV4-1 | CASSVQGPQETQYF
TRBJ1-1 | TRBV19 | CASSRQGAEAFF
TRBJ1-2 | TRBV2 | CAGGITPVGYGYTF
TRBJ1-5 | TRBV19 | CASTQGSSRVGQPQHF
TRBJ1-5 | TRBV28 | CASSLWPRAGNQPQHF
TRBJ2-1 | TRBV24-1 | CATSDRRGADNEQFF
TRBJ1-4 | TRBV5-4 | CASSLGGEKLFF
TRBJ2-7 | TRBV29-1 | CSVRDSWRSYEQYF
. | TRBV2 | CASSYTSGRSRAETQYF
TRBJ2-2 | TRBV19 | CASSISGRFTGELFF
TRBJ1-1 | TRBV5-5 | CASSNSTHPKAFF
TRBJ1-1 | TRBV7-8 | CASSKSRSGAEAFF
TRBJ1-2 | TRBV3-1/TRBV3-2 | CASSPGIYGYTF
TRBJ1-6 | TRBV6-5 | CASSLNSPLHF
TRBJ1-6 | TRBV5-4 | CASSPGTAYNSPLHF
TRBJ2-1 | TRBV2 | CASRAGTSGGSYNEQFF
TRBJ2-3 | TRBV9 | CASSAGVGTTDTQYF
TRBJ1-1 | TRBV7-9 | CASSPLQGRGMNTEAFF
TRBJ1-2 | TRBV28 | CASSGATYGYTF
TRBJ2-5 | TRBV5-6 | CASSLVASAGETQYF
TRBJ1-5 | TRBV4-1 | CASSQLTGISNQPQHF
TRBJ2-7 | TRBV28 | CASSRTGGQRYEQYF
TRBJ1-4 | TRBV19 | CASRVDLYGTNEKLFF
TRBJ1-6 | TRBV4-1 | CASSHVYPGQGNSPLHF
TRBJ2-1 | TRBV3-1/TRBV3-2 | CASSPYRLAGYNEQFF
TRBJ2-5 | TRBV12-5 | CASGPGRGLETQYF
TRBJ2-7 | TRBV30 | CAWSNLYEQYF
TRBJ1-4 | TRBV6-5 | CASSYGGQGDLEKLFF
TRBJ2-3 | TRBV27 | CASTRSGILTDTQYF
TRBJ1-1 | TRBV5-4 | CASSLTEHTEAFF
TRBJ2-1 | TRBV4-1 | CASSQDTSGSSYNEQFF
TRBJ1-5 | TRBV7-2 | CASSLGPSNQPQHF
TRBJ1-4 | TRBV18 | CASSPQESPNEKLFF
TRBJ2-1 | TRBV19 | CASSPPWGTGAYNEQFF
TRBJ2-1 | TRBV7-9 | CASSSNTHYLNEQFF
TRBJ2-5 | TRBV19 | CASSVGSGGLETQYF